Listed below are T cell receptor beta chains from one sample, sequenced in a study of CD8+CD57+ T cells in acquired aplastic anemia. A single record per CDR3 protein comes from TCRdb applying MiXCR to the reads. The sample records about 190,000 distinct CDR3 sequences, roughly half being singletons. Sequencing used sorted CD4+, CD8+, or CD8+CD57+ T cells (not recorded which) from PBMCs. These TCRs come from a human donor with aplastic anemia. Both conserved end residues are part of each CDR3. D genes are given only for firm matches. Rows give clone size only sometimes, using once, few, many, or a class for an expanded clone.

TRBV20-1	TRBJ2-1	TRBD2	.	CSAAQLAGVRNEQFF	TGCAGTGCTGCCCAACTAGCGGGAGTTAGAAATGAGCAGTTCTTC
TRBV30	TRBJ1-5	.	few	CAWSSGIDQPQHF	TGTGCCTGGAGTAGTGGAATCGACCAGCCCCAGCATTTT
TRBV2	TRBJ1-5	.	few	CASSGRDNQPQHF	TGTGCCAGCAGTGGACGGGACAATCAGCCCCAGCATTTT
TRBV9	TRBJ2-5	TRBD2	many	CASSSRGGSAQETQYF	TGTGCCAGCAGCAGCCGGGGGGGGAGCGCCCAAGAGACCCAGTACTTC
TRBV20-1	TRBJ2-7	.	.	CSASLAEPYEQYF	TGCAGTGCTAGTCTCGCAGAGCCCTACGAGCAGTACTTC
TRBV11-3	TRBJ2-2	.	.	CASSSSGTPGELLF	TGTGCCAGCAGCTCTAGTGGTACTCCCGGGGAGCTGCTTTTT
TRBV29-1	TRBJ2-7	.	few	CSVYGSAGLKDEQYF	TGCAGCGTTTACGGGTCGGCAGGCCTTAAAGACGAGCAGTACTTC
TRBV25-1	TRBJ1-1	.	.	CASSTTNGRPNEAFF	TGTGCCAGCAGCACAACAAACGGACGGCCGAACGAAGCTTTCTTT
TRBV14	TRBJ2-7	TRBD1	.	CASSLTGNPYEQYF	TGCGCCAGCAGCTTGACAGGGAATCCCTACGAGCAGTACTTC
TRBV29-1	TRBJ1-4	TRBD1	.	CSTKGDGQGNEKLFF	TGCAGCACGAAAGGCGATGGACAGGGGAATGAAAAACTGTTTTTT
TRBV25-1	TRBJ2-7	TRBD1	many	CASSGLDRGVREQYF	TGTGCCAGCAGTGGATTGGACAGGGGAGTGAGAGAGCAGTACTTC
TRBV2	TRBJ1-6	.	.	CASSGTWGSPLHF	TGTGCCAGCAGCGGGACATGGGGTTCACCCCTCCACTTT
TRBV9	TRBJ2-5	.	many	CASSTRSNGGETQYF	TGTGCCAGCAGCACCCGGTCCAATGGGGGGGAGACCCAGTACTTC
TRBV9	TRBJ2-6	.	.	CASSVGIGSSPGANVLTF	TGTGCCAGCAGCGTAGGAATAGGTAGCAGCCCTGGGGCCAACGTCCTGACTTTC
TRBV11-1	TRBJ2-6	.	few	CASTLRVAGGANVLTF	TGTGCCAGCACCTTGAGGGTTGCGGGCGGGGCCAACGTCCTGACTTTC
TRBV7-7	TRBJ2-7	TRBD2	once	CASSTHPGGSYEQYF	TGTGCTAGCAGCACCCATCCGGGAGGCTCCTACGAGCAGTACTTC
TRBV2	TRBJ1-6	.	.	CASSVGYSYNSPLHF	TGTGCCAGCAGTGTGGGTTACTCCTATAATTCACCCCTCCACTTT
TRBV10-3	TRBJ2-7	.	.	CAISESALYEQYF	TGTGCCATCAGTGAGTCTGCCCTCTACGAGCAGTACTTC
TRBV7-3	TRBJ2-3	TRBD2	.	CASSRLAGAGVDTQYF	TGTGCCAGCAGCCGACTAGCGGGAGCGGGGGTAGATACGCAGTATTTT
TRBV30	TRBJ1-6	.	many	CAWSVTRVNSPLHF	TGTGCCTGGAGTGTAACCAGGGTAAATTCACCCCTCCACTTT
TRBV15	TRBJ1-1	.	.	CATSPRSVDTEAFF	TGTGCCACCAGCCCTAGATCGGTCGACACTGAAGCTTTCTTT
TRBV24-1	TRBJ2-7	.	.	CAFERGGPSSYEQYF	TGTGCCTTCGAAAGGGGGGGCCCATCGTCCTACGAGCAGTACTTC
TRBV4-2	TRBJ2-1	.	.	CASSQQSRGPRAREQFF	TGTGCCAGCAGCCAACAGTCGAGGGGCCCCAGGGCACGTGAGCAGTTCTTC
TRBV25-1	TRBJ2-5	.	.	CASSEFGYQETQYF	TGTGCCAGCAGTGAATTCGGGTACCAAGAGACCCAGTACTTC
TRBV5-1	TRBJ2-2	TRBD2	.	CASKRLAGPNTGELFF	TGCGCCAGCAAGCGATTAGCGGGGCCGAACACCGGGGAGCTGTTTTTT
TRBV14	TRBJ2-7	.	.	CASSQTGQRYF	TGTGCCAGCAGCCAGACTGGACAGAGGTACTTC
TRBV15	TRBJ2-1	.	few	CATSREASSYNEQFF	TGTGCCACCAGCAGAGAAGCGAGCTCCTACAATGAGCAGTTCTTC
TRBV7-2	TRBJ2-7	.	many	CASSLGRAGQGSYEQYF	TGTGCCAGCAGCTTAGGTCGGGCTGGGCAGGGATCCTACGAGCAGTACTTC
TRBV12-3/TRBV12-4	TRBJ2-1	.	many	CASSHQGIDEQFF	TGTGCCAGCAGTCACCAGGGGATCGATGAGCAGTTCTTC
TRBV20-1	TRBJ2-5	.	.	CSALGRGRAQETQYF	TGCAGTGCCCTAGGCAGGGGGAGGGCCCAAGAGACCCAGTACTTC
TRBV7-2	TRBJ2-2	.	.	CASSSTGTGELFF	TGTGCCAGCAGCTCCACAGGTACCGGGGAGCTGTTTTTT
TRBV7-2	TRBJ1-5	TRBD1	many	CASSSGQGEHQPQHF	TGTGCCAGCAGCTCGGGACAGGGGGAACATCAGCCCCAGCATTTT
TRBV19	TRBJ2-2	TRBD1	.	CASSIGRGITGELFF	TGTGCCAGTAGTATCGGCAGGGGGATCACCGGGGAGCTGTTTTTT
TRBV7-8	TRBJ2-1	TRBD1	.	CASSLDPGQVYNEQFF	TGTGCCAGCAGCTTAGACCCGGGACAGGTTTACAATGAGCAGTTCTTC
TRBV18	TRBJ2-7	.	.	CASSPVAGTSYEQYF	TGTGCCAGCTCACCAGTGGCAGGGACTTCCTACGAGCAGTACTTC
TRBV11-2	TRBJ2-1	.	.	CASSSGGASNEQFF	TGTGCCAGCAGTTCTGGGGGGGCGAGTAATGAGCAGTTCTTC
TRBV5-1	TRBJ1-5	.	.	CASSPDPGLNQPQHF	TGCGCCAGCAGCCCGGACCCAGGGCTCAATCAGCCCCAGCATTTT
TRBV25-1	TRBJ1-3	.	.	CASSGGLAGNTIYF	TGTGCCAGCAGTGGGGGACTAGCGGGAAACACCATATATTTT
TRBV27	TRBJ2-7	TRBD1	once	CASSFRDRVGEQYF	TGTGCCAGCAGTTTCCGGGACAGGGTTGGCGAGCAGTACTTC
TRBV4-1	TRBJ1-2	.	many	CASSHPLLDYGYTF	TGCGCCAGCAGCCACCCCTTATTGGACTATGGCTACACCTTC
TRBV5-4	TRBJ2-2	.	many	CASSLGRTLTGELFF	TGTGCCAGCAGCTTGGGGCGTACCCTCACCGGGGAGCTGTTTTTT
TRBV20-1	TRBJ2-5	TRBD2	.	CSARDLSGGAMETQYF	TGCAGTGCTAGAGATCTTAGCGGGGGGGCAATGGAGACCCAGTACTTC
TRBV7-2	TRBJ2-6	.	.	CASSLAFPGVLTF	TGTGCCAGCAGCTTAGCTTTTCCAGGCGTCCTGACTTTC
TRBV14	TRBJ2-2	TRBD2	few	CASSLLAGVSTGELFF	TGTGCCAGCAGCCTTTTAGCGGGAGTGAGCACCGGGGAGCTGTTTTTT
TRBV10-3	TRBJ2-3	.	.	CAISDTGLADTQYF	TGTGCCATCAGCGATACAGGGTTAGCGGATACGCAGTATTTT
TRBV20-1	TRBJ2-7	TRBD2	few	CSVSAGREVAEQYF	TGCAGTGTCAGCGCGGGGCGGGAGGTGGCCGAGCAGTACTTC
TRBV5-1	TRBJ1-1	TRBD1	.	CASSLPEGQANTEAFF	TGCGCCAGCAGCTTGCCGGAGGGACAGGCGAACACTGAAGCTTTCTTT
TRBV5-1	TRBJ1-2	.	many	CASSLSVANYGYTF	TGCGCCAGCAGCTTGTCAGTAGCTAACTATGGCTACACCTTC
TRBV2	TRBJ2-7	TRBD2	.	CASSLSGRGYDQYF	TGTGCCAGCAGCCTTAGCGGGAGAGGGTACGATCAGTACTTC
TRBV9	TRBJ2-1	.	.	CASSLRTGWNEQFF	TGTGCCAGCAGCCTCCGCACAGGGTGGAATGAGCAGTTCTTC
TRBV12-3/TRBV12-4	TRBJ2-5	.	.	CASSGTPRGTQYF	TGTGCCAGCAGTGGGACACCTCGGGGGACCCAGTACTTC
TRBV2	TRBJ2-4	.	.	CASSVDPLAKNIQYF	TGTGCCAGCAGTGTAGACCCGTTAGCCAAAAACATTCAGTACTTC
TRBV24-1	TRBJ2-5	.	many	CATSDSDSRVEETQYF	TGTGCCACCAGTGATTCCGACAGCCGGGTGGAAGAGACCCAGTACTTC
TRBV15	TRBJ2-7	TRBD1	.	CATSRGTGDNYEQYF	TGTGCCACCAGCCGTGGGACAGGGGATAACTACGAGCAGTACTTC
TRBV10-3	TRBJ2-5	.	once	CAIWGRRVPVPQETQYF	TGTGCCATCTGGGGGCGGAGAGTTCCCGTACCTCAAGAGACCCAGTACTTC
TRBV5-1	TRBJ2-3	TRBD1	.	CASSLPTGADTQYF	TGCGCCAGCAGCTTGCCGACAGGGGCAGATACGCAGTATTTT
TRBV7-6	TRBJ2-2	TRBD2	.	CASSPLAGGNTGELFF	TGTGCCAGCAGCCCCTTAGCGGGAGGCAACACCGGGGAGCTGTTTTTT